This T cell receptor (beta chain) was sequenced during a study of somatic mutations in cytotoxic T cells in rheumatoid arthritis. Study information: Before any treatment began, 30 to 35 ml EDTA peripheral blood was collected from patients right after diagnosis.

Libraries were prepared by immunoSEQ multiplex PCR; TCRdb keeps only in-frame clonotypes and omits some of them. The sample contains about 17,000 clones, around four fifths of which appear only once. Magnetic beads with positive selection isolated CD4+ and CD8+ fractions, whose purity was verified by flow cytometry. The germline V and J ends were trimmed by 7 bases and 1 base, with 12 bases remaining between them. The CDR3 runs 13 residues. Germline V gene lookup returns CDR1 SGHDT and CDR2 YYEEEE. V usage is TRBV5-6 and J usage is TRBJ2-7; possibly TRBD2 for D (7 bases). The clonotype originates from an adult with rheumatoid arthritis. The sequenced sample was CD8+ T cells sorted from blood. CDR3: CASSAGASYEQYF. CDR3 sequence (DNA): TGTGCCAGCTCTGCGGGGGCTTCCTACGAGCAGTACTTC.